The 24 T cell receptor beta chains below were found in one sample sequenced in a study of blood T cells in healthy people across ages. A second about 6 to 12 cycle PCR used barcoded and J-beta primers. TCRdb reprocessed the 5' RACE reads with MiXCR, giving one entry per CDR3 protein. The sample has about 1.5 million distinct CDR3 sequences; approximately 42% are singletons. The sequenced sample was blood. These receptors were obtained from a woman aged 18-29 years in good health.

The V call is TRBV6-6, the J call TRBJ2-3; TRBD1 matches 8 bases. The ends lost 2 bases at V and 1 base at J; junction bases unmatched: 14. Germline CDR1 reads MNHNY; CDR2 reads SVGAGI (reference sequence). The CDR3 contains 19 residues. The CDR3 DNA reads TGTGCCAGCAGTTACCCTAGTCAGGGGGCGGTTGGTGGCACAGATACGCAGTATTTT. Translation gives CASSYPSQGAVGGTDTQYF.

The CDR3 sequence: CASSFVIATYNEQFF. The CDR3 DNA sequence: TGTGCCAGCAGCTTTGTGATAGCGACTTACAATGAGCAGTTCTTC. V gene TRBV7-9 combines with J gene TRBJ2-1; tentative D call: TRBD2 (5 bases). Per the germline V gene, CDR1 is SEHNR and CDR2 is FQNEAQ (reference sequence). This CDR3 comprises 15 residues. With 3 bases removed from V and 4 bases from J, the gap between germline ends came to 13 bases.

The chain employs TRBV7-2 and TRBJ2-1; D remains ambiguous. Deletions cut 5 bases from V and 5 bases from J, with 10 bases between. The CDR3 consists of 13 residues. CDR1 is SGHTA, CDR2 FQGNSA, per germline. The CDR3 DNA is TGTGCCAGCAGCGTAGTAATCGACAATGAGCAGTTCTTC. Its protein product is CASSVVIDNEQFF.

The CDR3 coding sequence is TGTGCCAGCAGTCCCAGACAGGGGCGGCGTCCTGAGCAGTTCTTC. This encodes CASSPRQGRRPEQFF. J is TRBJ2-1 and V is TRBV12-3 or TRBV12-4; 8 bases are a match to TRBD1. With 5 bases clipped from V and 9 bases from J, the junction kept 12 bases outside the gene matches. This CDR3 comprises 15 residues.

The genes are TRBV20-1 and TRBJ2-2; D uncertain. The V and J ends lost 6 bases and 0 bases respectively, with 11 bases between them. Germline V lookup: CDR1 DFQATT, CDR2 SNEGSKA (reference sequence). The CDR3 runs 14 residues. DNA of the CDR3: TGCAGTGCCTTAAAGAACGCGAACACCGGGGAGCTGTTTTTT. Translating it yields CSALKNANTGELFF.

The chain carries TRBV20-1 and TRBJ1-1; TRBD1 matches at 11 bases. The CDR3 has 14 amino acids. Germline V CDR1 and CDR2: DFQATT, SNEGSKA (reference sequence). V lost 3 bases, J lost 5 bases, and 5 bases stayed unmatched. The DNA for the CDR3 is TGCAGTGCTAGTGGGGGGACAGGGGGGACTGAAGCTTTCTTT. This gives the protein CSASGGTGGTEAFF.

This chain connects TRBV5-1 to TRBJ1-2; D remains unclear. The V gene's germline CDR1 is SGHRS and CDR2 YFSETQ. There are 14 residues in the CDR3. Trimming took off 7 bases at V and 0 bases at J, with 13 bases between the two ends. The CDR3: CASVSVGSNYGYTF. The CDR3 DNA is TGCGCCAGCGTTTCGGTCGGATCTAACTATGGCTACACCTTC.

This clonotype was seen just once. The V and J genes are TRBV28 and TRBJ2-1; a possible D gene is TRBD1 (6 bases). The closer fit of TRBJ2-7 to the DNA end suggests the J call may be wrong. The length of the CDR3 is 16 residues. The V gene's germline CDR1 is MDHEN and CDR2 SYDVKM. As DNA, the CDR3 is TGTGCCAGCAGTCCCGATAGGGGGACAACCTACAATGAGCAGTACTTC. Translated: CASSPDRGTTYNEQYF.

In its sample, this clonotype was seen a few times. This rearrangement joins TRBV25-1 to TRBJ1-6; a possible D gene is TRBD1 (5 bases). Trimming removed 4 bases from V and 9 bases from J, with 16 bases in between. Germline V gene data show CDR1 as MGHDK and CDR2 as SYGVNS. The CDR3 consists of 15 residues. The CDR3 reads CASSGRGRQSSPLHF. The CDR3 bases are TGTGCCAGCAGTGGTAGGGGTCGTCAGAGTTCACCCCTCCACTTT. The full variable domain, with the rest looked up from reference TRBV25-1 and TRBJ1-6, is EADIYQTPRYLVIGTGKKITLECSQTMGHDKMYWYQQDPGMELHLIHYSYGVNSTEKGDLSSESTVSRIRTEHFPLTLESARPSHTSQYLCASSGRGRQSSPLHFGNGTRLTVT.

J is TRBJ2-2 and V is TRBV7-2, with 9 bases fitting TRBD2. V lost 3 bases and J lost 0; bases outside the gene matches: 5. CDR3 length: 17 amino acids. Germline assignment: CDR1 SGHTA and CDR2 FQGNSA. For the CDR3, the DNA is TGTGCCAGCAGCTTGCGACTAGCGGATCCGAACACCGGGGAGCTGTTTTTT. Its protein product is CASSLRLADPNTGELFF.

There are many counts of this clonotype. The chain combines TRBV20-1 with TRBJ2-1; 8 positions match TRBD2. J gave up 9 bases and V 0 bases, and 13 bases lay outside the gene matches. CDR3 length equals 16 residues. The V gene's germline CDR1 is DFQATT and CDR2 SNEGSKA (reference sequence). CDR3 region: CSARESGGTPLGEQFF. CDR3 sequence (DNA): TGCAGTGCTAGAGAAAGCGGGGGCACCCCCTTGGGTGAGCAGTTCTTC.

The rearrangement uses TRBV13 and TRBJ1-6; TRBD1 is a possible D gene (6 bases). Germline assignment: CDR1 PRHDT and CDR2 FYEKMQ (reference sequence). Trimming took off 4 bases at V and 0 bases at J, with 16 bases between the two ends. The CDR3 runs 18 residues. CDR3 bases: TGTGCCAGCAGCTGGACAGCTTATACAAGCTCCTATAATTCACCCCTCCACTTT. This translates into CASSWTAYTSSYNSPLHF.

CDR3: CSANAYSSYEQYF. CDR3 in DNA: TGCAGTGCTAATGCATATAGCTCCTACGAGCAGTACTTC. The chain carries TRBV20-1 and TRBJ2-7; D gene unclear. With 4 bases removed from V and 0 bases from J, the gap between germline ends came to 10 bases. The germline CDR1 and CDR2 sequences are DFQATT and SNEGSKA (reference sequence). This CDR3 is 13 amino acids long.

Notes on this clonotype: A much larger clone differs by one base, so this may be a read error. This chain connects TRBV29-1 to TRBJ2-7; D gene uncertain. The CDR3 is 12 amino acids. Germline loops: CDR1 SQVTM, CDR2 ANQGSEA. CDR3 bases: TGCAGCATTGAAGTACAGTCCTACGAGCAGTACTTC. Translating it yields CSIEVQSYEQYF.

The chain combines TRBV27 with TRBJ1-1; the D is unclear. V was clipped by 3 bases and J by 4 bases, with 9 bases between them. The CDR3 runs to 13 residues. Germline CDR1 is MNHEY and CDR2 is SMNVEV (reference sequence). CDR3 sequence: CASSFGEFTEAFF. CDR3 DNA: TGTGCCAGCAGTTTCGGTGAATTCACTGAAGCTTTCTTT.

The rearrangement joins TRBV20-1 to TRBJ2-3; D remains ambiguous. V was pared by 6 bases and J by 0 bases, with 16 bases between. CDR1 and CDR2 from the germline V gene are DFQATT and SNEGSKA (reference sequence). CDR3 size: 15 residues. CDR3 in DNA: TGCAGTGCAAACAATCCTGAAAGGAGCACAGATACGCAGTATTTT. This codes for CSANNPERSTDTQYF.

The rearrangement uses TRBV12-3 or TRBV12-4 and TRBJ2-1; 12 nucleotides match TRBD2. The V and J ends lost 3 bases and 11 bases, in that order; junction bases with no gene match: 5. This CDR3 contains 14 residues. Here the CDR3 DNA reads TGTGCCAGCAGTTTGGGGCTAGCGGGAGGGAAGCAGTTCTTC. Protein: CASSLGLAGGKQFF.

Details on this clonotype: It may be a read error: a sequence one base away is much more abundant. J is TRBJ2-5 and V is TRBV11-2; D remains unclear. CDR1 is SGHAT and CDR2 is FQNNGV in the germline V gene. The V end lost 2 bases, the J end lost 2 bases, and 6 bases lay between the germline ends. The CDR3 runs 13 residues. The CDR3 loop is CASSLHRQETQYF. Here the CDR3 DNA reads TGTGCCAGCAGCTTACACAGACAAGAGACCCAGTACTTC.

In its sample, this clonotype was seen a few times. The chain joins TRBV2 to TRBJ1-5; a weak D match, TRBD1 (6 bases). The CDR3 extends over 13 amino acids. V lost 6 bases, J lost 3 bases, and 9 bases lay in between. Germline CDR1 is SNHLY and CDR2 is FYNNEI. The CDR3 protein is CASRGDINQPQHF. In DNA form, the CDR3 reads TGTGCCAGCAGGGGGGACATCAATCAGCCCCAGCATTTT.

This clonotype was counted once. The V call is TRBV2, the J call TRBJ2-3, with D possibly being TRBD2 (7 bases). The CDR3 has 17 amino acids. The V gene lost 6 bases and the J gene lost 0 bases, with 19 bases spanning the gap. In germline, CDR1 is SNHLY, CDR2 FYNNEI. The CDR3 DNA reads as TGTGCCAGCAGCAACCATGGCGGGGGCGTAAGCACAGATACGCAGTATTTT. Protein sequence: CASSNHGGGVSTDTQYF.

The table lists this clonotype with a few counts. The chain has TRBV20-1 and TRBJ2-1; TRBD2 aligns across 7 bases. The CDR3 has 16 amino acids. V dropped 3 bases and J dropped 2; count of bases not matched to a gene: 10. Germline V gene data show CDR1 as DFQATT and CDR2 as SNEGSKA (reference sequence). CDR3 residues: CSASPGGRVTYNEQFF. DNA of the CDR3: TGCAGTGCTAGCCCTGGGGGGAGGGTAACCTACAATGAGCAGTTCTTC.

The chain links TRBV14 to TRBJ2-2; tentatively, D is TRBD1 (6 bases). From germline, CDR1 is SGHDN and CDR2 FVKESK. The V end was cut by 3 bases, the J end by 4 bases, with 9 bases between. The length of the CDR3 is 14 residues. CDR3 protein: CASSHRGSTGELFF. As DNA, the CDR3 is TGTGCCAGCAGCCACAGGGGATCCACCGGGGAGCTGTTTTTT.

Here the CDR3 reads CASSQKGTYEQYF. CDR3 DNA: TGTGCCAGCAGCCAGAAGGGTACCTACGAGCAGTACTTC. The chain couples TRBV3-1 to TRBJ2-7; no definite D call. The CDR3 spans 13 residues. V dropped 3 bases and J dropped 2 bases, with 8 bases sitting between them. Germline-derived CDR1 and CDR2 are LGHDT and YNNKEL (reference sequence).

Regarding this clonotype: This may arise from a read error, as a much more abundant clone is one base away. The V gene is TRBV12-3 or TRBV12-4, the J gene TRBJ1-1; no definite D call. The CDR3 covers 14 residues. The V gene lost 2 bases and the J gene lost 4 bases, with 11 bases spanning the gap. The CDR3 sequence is CASSLRTASTEAFF. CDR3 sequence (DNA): TGTGCCAGCAGTTTACGAACAGCGAGCACTGAAGCTTTCTTT.